What follows are 18 T cell receptor beta chains derived from one specimen sequenced in a study of blood T cells in healthy people across ages. It was with a sample-barcoded 5' primer and a J-beta primer mix that a second PCR of about 6 to 11 cycles was run. TCRdb redid the calling of the 5' RACE reads with MiXCR, one entry per CDR3 protein. The repertoire consists of around 990,000 distinct CDR3 sequences, with 30% to 40% occurring once and the leading ten covering about 12%. Sequenced sample: blood. The receptors derive from a man aged 18 to 29 in good health.

Details on this clonotype: Germline is not matched at one junction end, which may reflect a read error. The gene calls are TRBV20-1 and TRBJ1-2; D remains unclear. Germline V lookup: CDR1 DFQATT, CDR2 SNEGSKA (reference sequence). The CDR3 is 12 residues long. CDR3 nucleotide sequence: TGCAGGGCTAGTTTCCGGAACTATGGCTACACCTTC. Amino acid sequence: CRASFRNYGYTF.

The chain uses TRBV20-1 and TRBJ2-5; tentatively, D is TRBD1 (6 bases). CDR3 length: 14 amino acids. Looked up from germline, CDR1 is DFQATT and CDR2 is SNEGSKA (reference sequence). Trimming left V 5 bases short and J 4 bases short, with 17 bases between. The CDR3 loop is CSASRQEVGETQYF. The CDR3, as DNA: TGCAGTGCTTCCCGACAGGAGGTGGGAGAGACCCAGTACTTC.

This clonotype has just a few counts. This chain links TRBV28 with TRBJ2-3; 7 nucleotides match TRBD2. V was pared by 6 bases and J by 6 bases, with 15 bases of the junction left unmatched. The CDR3 extends over 16 amino acids. The germline gives CDR1 MDHEN, CDR2 SYDVKM. CDR3 protein: CASRTHKRDRGDTQYF. CDR3 nucleotide sequence: TGTGCCAGCAGAACTCATAAGCGGGACCGCGGGGATACGCAGTATTTT.

This clonotype was detected only a few times. The V gene is TRBV20-1, the J gene TRBJ1-5, with TRBD1 matching over 7 bases. V lost 3 bases and J lost 1; bases outside the gene matches: 3. This CDR3 contains 14 residues. Germline values: CDR1 DFQATT, CDR2 SNEGSKA (reference sequence). The CDR3: CSARGGQSNQPQHF. The CDR3 DNA is TGCAGTGCTAGGGGGGGACAGAGCAATCAGCCCCAGCATTTT.

Details on this clonotype: Just one base apart from a much larger clone, this may be a read error. This chain joins TRBV29-1 and TRBJ1-1; D not resolved. The ends were cut back, 5 bases at V and 5 bases at J, with 12 bases in the middle. Germline CDR1 and CDR2: SQVTM and ANQGSEA. The length of the CDR3 is 12 residues. This CDR3 is CSVRWAETEAFF. DNA of the CDR3: TGCAGCGTTCGCTGGGCGGAGACTGAAGCTTTCTTT.

The sample holds a few counts of this clonotype. The rearrangement uses TRBV20-1 and TRBJ2-5; 8 bases match TRBD2. V was clipped by 3 bases and J by 2 bases; unmatched bases: 8. Per the germline V gene, CDR1 is DFQATT and CDR2 is SNEGSKA (reference sequence). The CDR3 has 15 amino acids. CDR3 coding DNA: TGCAGTGCTAGTACTCGGGGGGGATTACAAGAGACCCAGTACTTC. Translated: CSASTRGGLQETQYF.

This clonotype was seen more than once but under ten times. The chain is built from TRBV27 and TRBJ2-5, with D uncertain. This CDR3 contains 14 residues. In germline, CDR1 is MNHEY, CDR2 SMNVEV (reference sequence). The V end lost 0 bases, the J end lost 5 bases, and 10 bases lay between the germline ends. CDR3 sequence reads: CASSLSDAKETQYF. The DNA for the CDR3 is TGTGCCAGCAGTTTATCGGACGCAAAGGAGACCCAGTACTTC.

The chain combines TRBV5-1 with TRBJ2-2, with 11 bases that match TRBD2. Germline V gene data show CDR1 as SGHRS and CDR2 as YFSETQ. This CDR3 comprises 16 residues. Unmatched junction bases numbered 7, after V lost 4 bases and J lost 5 bases. The CDR3 region is CASSTGTSGGTGELFF. CDR3 sequence (DNA): TGCGCCAGCAGCACTGGGACTAGCGGAGGGACCGGGGAGCTGTTTTTT.

The genes are TRBV9 and TRBJ1-3; unclear D gene. This CDR3 region has 11 residues. V was pared by 7 bases and J by 0 bases, with 2 bases between. Germline V gene sequence: CDR1 SGDLS, CDR2 YYNGEE. The CDR3 sequence is CASDSGNTIYF. The DNA of the CDR3 is TGTGCCAGCGACTCTGGAAACACCATATATTTT.

This chain links TRBV10-3 with TRBJ2-1, with TRBD1 identical over 9 bases. Per germline, CDR1 ENHRY and CDR2 SYGVKD. The CDR3 runs to 16 residues. V was pared by 6 bases and J by 7 bases, with 13 bases of the junction left unmatched. The CDR3 DNA follows: TGTGCCATCAGCCCGAGGACAGGGGAAAACCTAAATGAGCAGTTCTTC. This sequence encodes CAISPRTGENLNEQFF.

This chain joins TRBV29-1 and TRBJ2-7, with 7 nucleotides matching TRBD2. Germline CDR1 is SQVTM and CDR2 is ANQGSEA. V lost 3 bases and J lost 10; bases outside the gene matches: 12. The CDR3 runs to 13 residues. The CDR3 region is CSVELLAETAQYF. CDR3 sequence (DNA): TGCAGCGTTGAGCTCCTAGCGGAAACCGCTCAGTACTTC.

A few counts support this clonotype. The chain joins TRBV13 to TRBJ2-1, with D uncertain. Germline V gene sequence: CDR1 PRHDT, CDR2 FYEKMQ (reference sequence). The CDR3 runs 13 residues. Trimming shortened V by 4 bases and J by 5 bases, and 9 bases separated the two germline ends. CDR3 bases: TGTGCCAGCAGCTATCGGCTAGACAATGAGCAGTTCTTC. Protein: CASSYRLDNEQFF.

This rearrangement joins TRBV6-5 to TRBJ1-1; TRBD1 matches 8 bases. Germline V gene data show CDR1 as MNHEY and CDR2 as SVGAGI. The CDR3 is made up of 14 amino acids. V shed 5 bases, J shed 4 bases, and the junction held 6 bases outside the gene matches. CDR3 in amino acids: CASSAGQVGTEAFF. DNA of the CDR3: TGTGCCAGCAGTGCGGGACAGGTAGGCACTGAAGCTTTCTTT.

The genes are TRBV7-2 and TRBJ1-5; a possible D gene is TRBD1 (5 bases). V lost 3 bases to trimming and J lost 5 bases, with 14 bases between them. This CDR3 has 15 residues. Per the germline V gene, CDR1 is SGHTA and CDR2 is FQGNSA. CDR3 sequence: CASSFAGARYQPQHF. As DNA, the CDR3 is TGTGCCAGCAGCTTCGCTGGGGCGCGATATCAGCCCCAGCATTTT.

This sequence joins TRBV20-1 and TRBJ2-5; 7 bases map to TRBD1. The V and J ends lost 5 bases and 11 bases, in that order; junction bases with no gene match: 8. The CDR3 loop spans 11 amino acids. Germline CDR1 reads DFQATT; CDR2 reads SNEGSKA (reference sequence). For the CDR3, the DNA is TGCAGTGCTGGTAAGACGGACAGGCAGTACTTC. Translated, it gives CSAGKTDRQYF.

The rearrangement uses TRBV28 and TRBJ2-1; D tentatively reads TRBD1 or TRBD2 (5 bases each). The germline V and J ends were trimmed by 4 bases and 3 bases, with 16 bases remaining between them. Germline CDR1 MDHEN, CDR2 SYDVKM. The CDR3 totals 16 residues. The CDR3 coding sequence is TGTGCCAGCAGTTGGGGGACGACGAACCGCTACAATGAGCAGTTCTTC. The encoded protein is CASSWGTTNRYNEQFF.

This clonotype was seen only a few times. This chain links TRBV20-1 with TRBJ2-1, with 8 bases fitting TRBD2. Germline-derived CDR1 and CDR2 are DFQATT and SNEGSKA (reference sequence). J gave up 4 bases and V 0 bases, and 8 bases lay outside the gene matches. The CDR3 runs to 16 residues. The CDR3 DNA reads TGCAGTGCTAGAGAGGCCCAAGCGGGGGATTACAATGAGCAGTTCTTC. As protein: CSAREAQAGDYNEQFF.

The V and J genes are TRBV7-2 and TRBJ2-2, with D uncertain. Trimming removed 4 bases at V and 6 bases at J, with 6 bases between. The CDR3 is 12 amino acids. CDR1 is SGHTA and CDR2 is FQGNSA in the germline V gene. The CDR3 DNA reads TGTGCCAGCAGCTCCGTAGCCGGGGAGCTGTTTTTT. Translating it yields CASSSVAGELFF.